This is a list of T cell receptor beta chains from one sample in a study of cytomegalovirus exposure and HLA in healthy donors. The protocol was immunoSEQ multiplex PCR, while the TCRdb copy is restricted to in-frame clones and leaves out a portion. The sample holds about 150,000 clones, around 90% seen once. The sequencing input was PBMCs. The source of these receptors is a woman under 40 in good health and CMV-seropositive. Both conserved end residues are part of each CDR3. The order of the fields is D gene, V gene, CDR3 protein. A D gene is named only where the DNA matches it firmly.

>NA|TRBV5-1
CASSPGTTNHEQYF
>TRBD1|TRBV19
CASSIDGTGREKLFF
>TRBD1|TRBV5-1
CASSSQQGSTEAFF
>TRBD2|TRBV5-1
CASSPWGGQETQYF
>TRBD2|TRBV4-2
CASSTPSTSGGDTYEQYF
>NA|TRBV11-2
CASSPQSGGAGNTIYF
>TRBD1|TRBV5-4
CASSPGTGKETQYF
>TRBD1|TRBV28
CASSWTGTYEQYF
>NA|TRBV7-8
CASSLAGRRSSYEQYF
>TRBD1|TRBV19
CATSDRRFQLFNEQFF
>NA|TRBV7-8
CASSLLRGPDTQYF
>TRBD1|TRBV27
CASSATGGRIRAFF
>TRBD2|TRBV7-2
CASSSPGLAGGPGTGELFF